This note documents a single TCR beta chain sequence. The germline gene is not matched at one end of the junction; a read error may be the cause. The CDR3 extends over 14 amino acids. Germline CDR1 reads SSHAT; CDR2 reads FNYEAQ (reference sequence). Sequencing libraries for TCR beta were prepared with iRepertoire HTBI primers and Arm-PCR of CDR3 regions. TCRdb ran MiXCR on the multiplex PCR reads and lists one entry per CDR3 protein. The sample includes 500,000 or so distinct CDR3 sequences, around 16% of them seen just once. The data were obtained in a study of regulatory T cells in long-lasting Graves disease. Time point here: newly diagnosed GD, antithyroid drugs for less than 3 months. Generation of the TCR library employed RNA extracted from PBMCs. The same data also contributed to another study, on T cells in Graves' hyperthyroidism and ophthalmopathy. That investigation notes: HTBI primers drove first-round RT-PCR of the TCR CDR3.

The chain joins TRBV7-7 to TRBJ2-5; D not resolved. This sample comprised peripheral blood mononuclear cells (PBMCs), obtained at new diagnosis, from a patient treated with antithyroid drugs. This clonotype originated in a woman aged 35 to 59 with Graves disease. The CDR3 nucleotides are TGTGCTAGCAGCTTAGAGCCTGCGATTGAGACCCAGTACTTC. Residues: CASSLEPAIETQYF.